A single sample gave rise to the 20 T cell receptor beta chains below, sequenced in a study of immune cell composition in non-small cell lung cancer. Using immunoSEQ multiplex PCR, the repertoire was profiled, and TCRdb retains in-frame clones only, with some absent. The table has some 3,000 clones, 81% seen once. These data also formed part of another study, on CD4 T cells in lung cancer.

Material for sequencing was lung tumor tissue. These receptors all stem from a human donor with non-small cell lung cancer.

This clone appeared once. The chain links TRBV5-6 to TRBJ2-7; 7 nucleotides line up with TRBD1. Trimming cost V 0 bases and J 10 bases; bases outside gene matches: 16. The CDR3 is 16 amino acids. CDR1 and CDR2 from the germline V gene are SGHDT and YYEEEE. The CDR3 nucleotides are TGTGCCAGCAGCTTGGACAGGGGTCGCTTGGGGTTCGGTCAGTACTTC. Translated, it gives CASSLDRGRLGFGQYF.

The chain couples TRBV6-5 to TRBJ2-1, with 7 bases aligning to TRBD2. V was pared by 6 bases and J by 8 bases, with 10 bases of the junction left unmatched. CDR3 size: 14 residues. The germline CDR1 and CDR2 sequences are MNHEY and SVGAGI. As DNA, the CDR3 is TGTGCCAGCAGCCGGGACTACTTTCGGTATGAGCAGTTCTTC. Its translation: CASSRDYFRYEQFF.

The genes are TRBV5-4 and TRBJ2-1; 12 nucleotides match TRBD2. The CDR3 runs to 14 residues. Germline trimming cut 4 bases from V and 9 bases from J; bases unmatched to any gene: 5. The V gene's germline CDR1 is SGHNT and CDR2 YYREEE (reference sequence). The CDR3 DNA reads TGTGCCAGCAGCCTAGCGGGGGGGCTTGCTGAGCAGTTCTTC. Translating it yields CASSLAGGLAEQFF.

On this clone itself: The junction does not match germline at one end; this may be a read error. The chain links TRBV19 to TRBJ2-1, with 9 bases matching TRBD1. CDR1 and CDR2 (germline): LNHDA, SQIVND (reference sequence). CDR3 size: 11 residues. The CDR3 DNA follows: TGTGCCAGTAGTTGGGACAGGGAGGCGGTCTTC. Translating it yields CASSWDREAVF. Combining the CDR3 with reference TRBV19 and TRBJ2-1 gives the whole variable domain DGGITQSPKYLFRKEGQNVTLSCEQNLNHDAMYWYRQDPGQGLRLIYYSQIVNDFQKGDIAEGYSVSREKKESFPLTVTSAQKNPTAFYLCASSWDREAVFGPGTRLTVL.

The chain joins TRBV25-1 to TRBJ2-3; TRBD2 agrees at 8 bases. Germline V CDR1 and CDR2: MGHDK, SYGVNS. The ends lost 6 bases at V and 5 bases at J; junction bases unmatched: 7. The CDR3 spans 14 residues. CDR3 nucleotide sequence: TGTGCCAGCAGAAGCGGGAGTCTGGGAGATACGCAGTATTTT. This sequence encodes CASRSGSLGDTQYF.

This chain connects TRBV6-6 to TRBJ1-5; tentative D call: TRBD1 (5 bases). From germline, CDR1 is MNHNY and CDR2 SVGAGI (reference sequence). The CDR3 sequence is 14 residues long. The germline V and J ends were trimmed by 6 bases and 7 bases, with 16 bases remaining between them. The DNA of the CDR3 is TGTGCCAGCAGCCGGGACGGGGGAGAGCAGCCCCAGCATTTT. It specifies CASSRDGGEQPQHF.

The V call is TRBV18, the J call TRBJ1-2, with TRBD1 matching over 8 bases. The CDR3 length is 13 residues. V was pared by 6 bases and J by 3 bases, with 3 bases of the junction left unmatched. CDR1 is KGHSH and CDR2 is LQKENI in the germline V gene. The CDR3 protein is CASSQQGDYGYTF. The CDR3 DNA is TGTGCCAGCTCGCAACAGGGGGACTATGGCTACACCTTC.

The DNA of the CDR3 is TGTGCCAGCAGCTCCTTCGGGACACCTGTATACAATGAGCAGTTCTTC. It codes for CASSSFGTPVYNEQFF. The rearrangement joins TRBV28 to TRBJ2-1; D might be TRBD1 (6 bases). The CDR3 length is 16 residues. Germline CDR1 MDHEN, CDR2 SYDVKM. V lost 6 bases and J 4 bases, leaving 19 bases between the germline ends.

V usage is TRBV11-2 and J usage is TRBJ1-5; the D gene is possibly TRBD1 (6 bases). Trimming took off 5 bases at V and 6 bases at J, with 11 bases between the two ends. Germline values: CDR1 SGHAT, CDR2 FQNNGV. The CDR3 is made up of 13 amino acids. The DNA for the CDR3 is TGTGCCAGCAGCACAGGGCCAAGTCAGCCCCAGCATTTT. Amino acid sequence: CASSTGPSQPQHF.

V usage is TRBV10-3 and J usage is TRBJ1-1, with no clear D. The CDR3 extends over 15 amino acids. CDR1 is ENHRY, CDR2 SYGVKD, per germline. Trimming removed 6 bases from V and 1 base from J, with 15 bases in between. Here the CDR3 reads CAISRVGDSNTEAFF. In DNA form, the CDR3 reads TGTGCCATCAGCAGAGTCGGTGACTCGAACACTGAAGCTTTCTTT.

This clone was detected a few times. The chain employs TRBV2 and TRBJ1-2, with D possibly TRBD1 on 5 matching bases. Looked up from germline, CDR1 is SNHLY and CDR2 is FYNNEI. V was trimmed by 5 bases and J by 4 bases, leaving 14 bases between them. The CDR3 totals 14 residues. In nucleotides, the CDR3 is TGTGCCAGCAGTCTCGAGACAGCCATCTATGGCTACACCTTC. Amino acids: CASSLETAIYGYTF.

The V call is TRBV6-5, the J call TRBJ2-1, with TRBD2 matching over 8 bases. The CDR3 is 15 amino acids. The V gene end was trimmed by 6 bases and the J gene end by 10 bases; junction bases not matched to a gene: 14. Germline CDR1 MNHEY, CDR2 SVGAGI. CDR3 sequence: CASSPPRGGSREQFF. The CDR3 coding sequence is TGTGCCAGCAGCCCTCCCCGGGGGGGTAGTAGGGAGCAGTTCTTC.

V gene TRBV20-1 combines with J gene TRBJ1-1; D is uncertain. The CDR3 extends over 11 amino acids. Germline V gives CDR1 DFQATT, CDR2 SNEGSKA (reference sequence). Trimming cost V 6 bases and J 1 base, with 6 bases left between them. The CDR3 reads CSAYGNTEAFF. In nucleotides, the CDR3 is TGCAGTGCCTACGGGAACACTGAAGCTTTCTTT.

This clone occurred a few times. The chain uses TRBV11-3 and TRBJ2-3; D possibly corresponds to TRBD2 (5 bases). Germline CDR1 and CDR2: SGHNT and YENEEA. The CDR3 is made up of 14 amino acids. V was pared by 3 bases and J by 1 base, with 8 bases between. This chain's CDR3 is CASSFDGGTDTQYF. CDR3 DNA sequence: TGTGCCAGCAGCTTCGACGGGGGCACAGATACGCAGTATTTT.

The gene calls are TRBV7-2 and TRBJ2-1; TRBD2 matches at 10 bases. Germline-derived CDR1 and CDR2 are SGHTA and FQGNSA. J was trimmed by 4 bases and V by 8 bases; bases with no gene match: 5. The CDR3 length is 14 residues. DNA of the CDR3: TGTGCCAGCGGCGGACTAGCGGTATACAATGAGCAGTTCTTC. This gives the protein CASGGLAVYNEQFF.

This chain connects TRBV7-2 to TRBJ2-7; 9 bases are shared with TRBD2. CDR3 length: 16 residues. V lost 5 bases to trimming and J lost 2 bases; unmatched junction nucleotides: 10. The germline CDR1 and CDR2 sequences are SGHTA and FQGNSA. The CDR3 nucleotides read TGTGCCAGCAGCAACGCTCCTAGCGGGGCTCCCTACGAGCAGTACTTC. Protein product: CASSNAPSGAPYEQYF.

CDR3 coding DNA: TGTGCCAGCAGCCCGACAGGGGGAACTAACTATGGCTACACCTTC. Translation gives CASSPTGGTNYGYTF. The V gene is TRBV9, the J gene TRBJ1-2, with TRBD1 matching 9 bases. CDR3 length: 15 residues. The germline V gene encodes CDR1 SGDLS and CDR2 YYNGEE. J lost 0 bases, V lost 4 bases, and 4 bases had no gene match.

J is TRBJ1-2 and V is TRBV7-6; D is uncertain. This CDR3 contains 15 residues. Germline V gene lookup returns CDR1 SGHVS and CDR2 FNYEAQ. Trimming left V 7 bases short and J 4 bases short, with 19 bases between. CDR3 in amino acids: CASTSLPGKIYGYTF. DNA for the CDR3: TGTGCCAGCACTTCCCTCCCCGGGAAAATCTATGGCTACACCTTC.

This clone was observed a single time. The chain couples TRBV7-2 to TRBJ2-7, with 7 nucleotides matching TRBD1. Trimming at V came to 3 bases and at J to 5 bases, leaving 7 bases not matched to a gene. The CDR3 has 14 amino acids. Germline V lookup: CDR1 SGHTA, CDR2 FQGNSA. As DNA, the CDR3 is TGTGCCAGCAGCTTCCAGACAGGGTCGGACGAGCAGTACTTC. Translated, it gives CASSFQTGSDEQYF.

The V and J genes are TRBV9 and TRBJ2-1; 7 bases align to TRBD2. Looked up from germline, CDR1 is SGDLS and CDR2 is YYNGEE. The CDR3 loop spans 15 amino acids. The J segment lost 8 bases and the V segment lost 0 bases, leaving 8 bases of the junction unmatched. The CDR3 DNA reads TGTGCCAGCAGCGTAGGGCCGGGAGGTGTCGATGAGCAGTTCTTC. This translates into CASSVGPGGVDEQFF.